This T cell receptor beta chain was captured by sequencing in a study of blood T cell repertoires in COVID-19. The overall study: PBMCs, B-cell-depleted T cells, or T cells provided the cDNA or gDNA that made up the material.

In the authors' methods: Reference gene primers were amplified, and this amplification served to estimate nucleated cell counts. Sequencing was performed with immunoSEQ multiplex PCR; in TCRdb, only in-frame clones are kept and a portion is missing. That table is the source of V, J and clone size, and D and trimming were worked out from the DNA. There are about 120,000 clones in the sample; approximately 80% occur only once, and roughly an eighth lies in the top ten. The CDR3 is made up of 15 amino acids. CDR1 is SGHRS and CDR2 is YFSETQ in the germline V gene. Trimming pared 0 bases from V and 7 bases from J, leaving 13 bases between.

The V gene is TRBV5-1, the J gene TRBJ2-2, with D tentatively TRBD1 (5 bases). The specimen sequenced was peripheral blood. The TCR comes from a human donor in a cohort sampled during active COVID-19. CDR3 amino acids: CASSLAGVRDGELFF. The CDR3 region has the DNA TGCGCCAGCAGCTTGGCCGGAGTCAGGGACGGGGAGCTGTTTTTT.